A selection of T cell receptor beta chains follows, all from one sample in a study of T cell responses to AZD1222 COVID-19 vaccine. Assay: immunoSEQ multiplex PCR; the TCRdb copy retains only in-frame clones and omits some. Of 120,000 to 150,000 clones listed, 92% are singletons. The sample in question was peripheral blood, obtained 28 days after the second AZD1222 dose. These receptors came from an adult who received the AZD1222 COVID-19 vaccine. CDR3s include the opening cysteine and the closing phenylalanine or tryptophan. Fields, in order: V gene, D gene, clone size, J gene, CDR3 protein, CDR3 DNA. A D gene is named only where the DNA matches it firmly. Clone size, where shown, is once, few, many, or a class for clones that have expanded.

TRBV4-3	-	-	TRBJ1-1	CASSQDYNSRNTEAFF	TGCGCCAGCAGCCAAGATTACAACAGCCGAAACACTGAAGCTTTCTTT
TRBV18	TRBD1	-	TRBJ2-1	CASSPPTGENEQFF	TGTGCCAGCTCACCTCCTACAGGGGAGAATGAGCAGTTCTTC
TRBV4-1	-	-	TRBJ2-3	CASSQEPGLTGTHTTDTQYF	TGCGCCAGCAGCCAAGAACCTGGTCTAACCGGGACGCATACCACAGATACGCAGTATTTT
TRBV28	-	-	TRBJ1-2	CASSSPLTGPGYTF	TGTGCCAGCAGTTCCCCCCTGACAGGACCGGGCTACACCTTC
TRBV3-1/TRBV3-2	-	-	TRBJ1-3	CASSQDLRSGNTIYF	TGTGCCAGCAGCCAAGACCTCAGATCTGGAAACACCATATATTTT
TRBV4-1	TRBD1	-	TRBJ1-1	CASSYKPGQRSPANTEAFF	TGCGCCAGCAGCTATAAACCGGGACAGCGATCACCAGCGAACACTGAAGCTTTCTTT
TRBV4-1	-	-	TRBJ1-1	CASSQDRAGPEAFF	TGCGCCAGCAGCCAAGATCGGGCAGGGCCTGAAGCTTTCTTT
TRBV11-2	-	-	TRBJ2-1	CASSSGFLNEQFF	TGTGCCAGCAGCTCGGGGTTCCTCAATGAGCAGTTCTTC
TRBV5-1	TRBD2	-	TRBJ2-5	CASSSQGLAGDPQYF	TGCGCCAGCAGCTCGCAGGGACTAGCGGGAGATCCCCAGTACTTC
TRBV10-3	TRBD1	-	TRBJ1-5	CAIQTGRNQPQHF	TGTGCCATCCAGACAGGGCGTAATCAGCCCCAGCATTTT
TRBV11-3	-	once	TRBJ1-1	CASSLVGEVPEAFF	TGTGCCAGCAGCTTAGTGGGGGAGGTGCCTGAAGCTTTCTTT
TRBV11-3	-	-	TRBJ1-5	CASSPRPQHF	TGTGCCAGCAGCCCCAGGCCCCAGCATTTT
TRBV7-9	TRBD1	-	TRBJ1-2	CASSLAAKTGIGYTF	TGTGCCAGCAGCTTAGCGGCTAAGACAGGGATCGGCTACACCTTC
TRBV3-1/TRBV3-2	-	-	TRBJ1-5	CASSQGSMGSVQPQHF	TGTGCCAGCAGCCAAGGAAGCATGGGATCTGTTCAGCCCCAGCATTTT
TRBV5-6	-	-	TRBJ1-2	CASSKVSSGGYTF	TGTGCCAGCAGCAAAGTCAGCTCCGGTGGCTACACCTTC
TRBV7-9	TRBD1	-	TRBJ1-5	CASSLTGEGFNQPQHF	TGTGCCAGCAGCTTGACAGGGGAGGGTTTTAATCAGCCCCAGCATTTT
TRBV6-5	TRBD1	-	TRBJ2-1	CASRDRGVHNEQFF	TGTGCCAGCAGAGACAGGGGTGTCCACAATGAGCAGTTCTTC
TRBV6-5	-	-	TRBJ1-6	CASSPGSGVGSPLHF	TGTGCCAGCAGTCCCGGGAGCGGGGTTGGGTCACCCCTCCACTTT
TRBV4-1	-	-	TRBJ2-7	CASSPTRGRGTGEQYF	TGCGCCAGCAGCCCCACCCGGGGCAGGGGAACAGGCGAGCAGTACTTC
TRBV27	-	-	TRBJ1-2	CASRTETGGGYTF	TGTGCCAGCAGAACTGAAACGGGAGGAGGTTACACCTTC
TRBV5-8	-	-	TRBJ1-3	CASSLSRLSGNTIYF	TGTGCCAGCAGCTTGTCCCGACTGAGTGGAAACACCATATATTTT
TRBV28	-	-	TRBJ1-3	CASSFNTESTIYF	TGTGCCAGCAGTTTTAATACGGAGAGCACCATATATTTT
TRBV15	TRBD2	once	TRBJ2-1	CATSQAGTGYEQFF	TGTGCCACCAGCCAAGCGGGGACGGGATATGAGCAGTTCTTC
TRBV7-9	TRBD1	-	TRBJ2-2	CASRGDRWNTGELFF	TGTGCCAGCAGGGGGGACAGATGGAACACCGGGGAGCTGTTTTTT
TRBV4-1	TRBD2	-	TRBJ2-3	CASSQEELAGTDTQYF	TGCGCCAGCAGCCAAGAAGAACTAGCGGGCACAGATACGCAGTATTTT
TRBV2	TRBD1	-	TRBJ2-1	CASSEGRDRFENEQFF	TGTGCCAGCAGTGAGGGTCGGGACAGGTTTGAAAATGAGCAGTTCTTC
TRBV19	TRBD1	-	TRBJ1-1	CATLTGGLTEAFF	TGTGCCACCCTCACAGGGGGCCTCACTGAAGCTTTCTTT
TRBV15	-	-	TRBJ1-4	CATSKTPPRATNEKLFF	TGTGCCACCAGCAAAACCCCCCCCAGGGCTACAAATGAAAAACTGTTTTTT
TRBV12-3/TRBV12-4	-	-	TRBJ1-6	CASSLRKGGTLHF	TGTGCCAGCAGTTTGAGAAAGGGAGGAACCCTCCACTTT
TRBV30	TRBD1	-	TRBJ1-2	CAWSRQGRGYTF	TGTGCCTGGAGCCGACAGGGTCGAGGCTACACCTTC
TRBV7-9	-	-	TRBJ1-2	CASTGEVYGYTF	TGTGCCAGCACAGGGGAAGTCTATGGCTACACCTTC
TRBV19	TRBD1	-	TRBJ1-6	CASSMRQGARSPLHF	TGTGCCAGTAGTATGAGGCAGGGGGCGCGTTCACCCCTCCACTTT
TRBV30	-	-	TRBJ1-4	CAWDRTGSPTEKLFF	TGTGCCTGGGATCGAACGGGAAGCCCTACTGAAAAACTGTTTTTT
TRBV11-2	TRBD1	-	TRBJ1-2	CASSSHWTGTHYGYTF	TGTGCCAGCAGCTCCCACTGGACAGGGACCCACTATGGCTACACCTTC
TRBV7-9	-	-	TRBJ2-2	CASSLLGDTGELFF	TGTGCCAGCAGCTTACTGGGGGACACCGGGGAGCTGTTTTTT
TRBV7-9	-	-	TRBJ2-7	CASSAYVDEQYF	TGTGCCAGCAGCGCGTATGTAGACGAGCAGTACTTC
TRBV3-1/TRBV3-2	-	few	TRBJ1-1	CASSQGFATFSEAFF	TGTGCCAGCAGCCAAGGGTTTGCCACCTTTTCTGAAGCTTTCTTT
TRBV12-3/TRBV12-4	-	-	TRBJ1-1	CASSLIQRTEAFF	TGTGCCAGCAGCCTTATACAGCGCACTGAAGCTTTCTTT
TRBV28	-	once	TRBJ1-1	CASRLPKGQRLNTEAFF	TGTGCCAGCAGATTACCAAAGGGCCAGAGGTTGAACACTGAAGCTTTCTTT
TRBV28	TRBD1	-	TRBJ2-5	CASRVTTRDRETQYF	TGTGCCAGCAGGGTAACAACGAGGGACAGAGAGACCCAGTACTTC
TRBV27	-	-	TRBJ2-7	CASSFGLPSYEQYF	TGTGCCAGCAGTTTTGGACTCCCGTCCTACGAGCAGTACTTC
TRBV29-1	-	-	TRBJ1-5	CSVEAGSNQPQHF	TGCAGCGTTGAGGCCGGGAGCAATCAGCCCCAGCATTTT
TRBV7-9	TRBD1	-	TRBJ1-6	CASRTGDNSPLHF	TGTGCCAGCAGGACAGGGGATAATTCACCCCTCCACTTT
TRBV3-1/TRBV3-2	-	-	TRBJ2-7	CASSRSSYEQYF	TGTGCCAGCAGCAGGAGCTCCTACGAGCAGTACTTC
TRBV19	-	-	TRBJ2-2	CASSVGGTQGRTGELFF	TGTGCCAGTAGTGTCGGGGGGACACAGGGTCGCACCGGGGAGCTGTTTTTT
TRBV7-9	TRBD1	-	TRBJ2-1	CASSSHRQGSIYNEQFF	TGTGCCAGCAGCTCACACAGACAGGGGTCGATCTACAATGAGCAGTTCTTC